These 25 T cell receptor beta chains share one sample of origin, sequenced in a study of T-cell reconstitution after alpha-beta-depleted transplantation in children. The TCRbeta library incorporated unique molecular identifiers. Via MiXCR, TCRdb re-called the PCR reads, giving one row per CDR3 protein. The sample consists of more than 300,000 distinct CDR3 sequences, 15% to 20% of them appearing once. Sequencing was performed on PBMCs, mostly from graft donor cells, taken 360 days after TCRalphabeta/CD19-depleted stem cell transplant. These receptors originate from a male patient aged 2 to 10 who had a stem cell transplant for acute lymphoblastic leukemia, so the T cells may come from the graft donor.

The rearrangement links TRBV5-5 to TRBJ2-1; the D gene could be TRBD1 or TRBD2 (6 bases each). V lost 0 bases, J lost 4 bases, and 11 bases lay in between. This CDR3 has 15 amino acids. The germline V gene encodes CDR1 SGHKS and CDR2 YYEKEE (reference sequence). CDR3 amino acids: CASSLVEGGYNEQFF. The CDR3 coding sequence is TGTGCCAGCAGCTTGGTTGAGGGGGGATACAATGAGCAGTTCTTC. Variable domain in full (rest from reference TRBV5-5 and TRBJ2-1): DAGVTQSPTHLIKTRGQQVTLRCSPISGHKSVSWYQQVLGQGPQFIFQYYEKEERGRGNFPDRFSARQFPNYSSELNVNALLLGDSALYLCASSLVEGGYNEQFFGPGTRLTVL.

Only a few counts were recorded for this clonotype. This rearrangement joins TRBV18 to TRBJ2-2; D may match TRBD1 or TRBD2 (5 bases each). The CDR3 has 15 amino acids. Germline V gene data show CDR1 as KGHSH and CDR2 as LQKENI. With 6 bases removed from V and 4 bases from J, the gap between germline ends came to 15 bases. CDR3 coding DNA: TGTGCCAGCTCGCCAAAGGGACGGGGCACCGGGGAGCTGTTTTTT. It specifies CASSPKGRGTGELFF.

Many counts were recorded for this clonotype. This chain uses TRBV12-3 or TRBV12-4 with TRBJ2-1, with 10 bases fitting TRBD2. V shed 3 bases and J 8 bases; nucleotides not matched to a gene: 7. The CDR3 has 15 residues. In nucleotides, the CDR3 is TGTGCCAGCAGTTTCAGCGGGAGGGCCAGGGATGAGCAGTTCTTC. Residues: CASSFSGRARDEQFF.

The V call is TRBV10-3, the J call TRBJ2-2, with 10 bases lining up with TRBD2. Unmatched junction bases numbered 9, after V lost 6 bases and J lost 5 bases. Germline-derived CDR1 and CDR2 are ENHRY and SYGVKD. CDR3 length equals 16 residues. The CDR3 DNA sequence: TGTGCCATCAGCTCAGCGGGAGGGAGTCGGACCGGGGAGCTGTTTTTT. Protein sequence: CAISSAGGSRTGELFF.

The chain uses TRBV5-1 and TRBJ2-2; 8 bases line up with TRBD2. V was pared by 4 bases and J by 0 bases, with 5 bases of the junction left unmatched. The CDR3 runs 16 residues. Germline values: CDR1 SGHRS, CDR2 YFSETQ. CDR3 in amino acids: CASSVTSGANTGELFF. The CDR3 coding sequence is TGCGCCAGCAGCGTAACTAGCGGAGCGAACACCGGGGAGCTGTTTTTT.

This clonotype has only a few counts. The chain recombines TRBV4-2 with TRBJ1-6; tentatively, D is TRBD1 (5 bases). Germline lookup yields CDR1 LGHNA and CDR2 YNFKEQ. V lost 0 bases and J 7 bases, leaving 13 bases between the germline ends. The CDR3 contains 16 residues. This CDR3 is CASSQDSWQGNSPLHF. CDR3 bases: TGTGCCAGCAGCCAAGATAGTTGGCAGGGAAATTCACCCCTCCACTTT.

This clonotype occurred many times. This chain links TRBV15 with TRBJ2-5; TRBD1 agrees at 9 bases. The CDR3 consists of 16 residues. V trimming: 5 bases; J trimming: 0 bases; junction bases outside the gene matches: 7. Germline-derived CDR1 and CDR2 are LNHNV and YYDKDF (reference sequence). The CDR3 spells CATSRPGTGYQETQYF. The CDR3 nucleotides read TGTGCCACCAGCCGACCCGGGACAGGGTACCAAGAGACCCAGTACTTC.

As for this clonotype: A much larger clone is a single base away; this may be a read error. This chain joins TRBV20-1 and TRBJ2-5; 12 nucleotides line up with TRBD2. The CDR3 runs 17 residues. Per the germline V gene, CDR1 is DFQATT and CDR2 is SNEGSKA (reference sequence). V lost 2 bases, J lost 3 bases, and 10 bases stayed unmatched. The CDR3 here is CSARLSSGRGGEETQYF. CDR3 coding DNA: TGCAGTGCTAGACTCTCTAGCGGGAGGGGTGGCGAAGAGACCCAGTACTTC.

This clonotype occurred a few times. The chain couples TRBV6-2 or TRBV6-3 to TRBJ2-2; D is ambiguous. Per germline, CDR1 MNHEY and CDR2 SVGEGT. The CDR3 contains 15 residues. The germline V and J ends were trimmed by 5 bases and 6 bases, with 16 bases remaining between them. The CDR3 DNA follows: TGTGCCAGCAGTACCCTAAGGCCCTTGGCCGGGGAGCTGTTTTTT. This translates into CASSTLRPLAGELFF.

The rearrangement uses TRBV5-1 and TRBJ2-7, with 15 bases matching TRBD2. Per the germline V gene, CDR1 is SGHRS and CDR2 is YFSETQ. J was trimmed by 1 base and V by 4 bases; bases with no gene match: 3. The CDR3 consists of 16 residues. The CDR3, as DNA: TGCGCCAGCAGCCCCGGGACTAGCGGGAGGTCCTACGAGCAGTACTTC. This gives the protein CASSPGTSGRSYEQYF.

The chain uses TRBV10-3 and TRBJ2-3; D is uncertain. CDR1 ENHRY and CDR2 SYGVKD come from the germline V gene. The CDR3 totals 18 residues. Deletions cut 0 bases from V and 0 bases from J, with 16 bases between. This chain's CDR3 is CAISESIRLPLSTDTQYF. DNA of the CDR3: TGTGCCATCAGTGAGTCGATAAGGCTTCCCCTTAGCACAGATACGCAGTATTTT.

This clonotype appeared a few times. The CDR3 protein is CASSGAGGTDTQYF. In nucleotides, the CDR3 is TGTGCCAGCAGCGGCGCGGGAGGCACAGATACGCAGTATTTT. The chain carries TRBV7-3 and TRBJ2-3; 7 bases align to TRBD2. The CDR3 contains 14 residues. Germline CDR1 reads SGHTA; CDR2 reads FQGTGA. J lost 1 base, V lost 5 bases, and 3 bases had no gene match.

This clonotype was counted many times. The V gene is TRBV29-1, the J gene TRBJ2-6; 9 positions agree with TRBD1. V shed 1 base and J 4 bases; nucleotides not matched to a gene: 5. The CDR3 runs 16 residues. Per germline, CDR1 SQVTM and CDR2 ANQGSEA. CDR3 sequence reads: CSVEARTGAGANVLTF. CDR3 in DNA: TGCAGCGTTGAAGCCCGGACAGGGGCAGGGGCCAACGTCCTGACTTTC.

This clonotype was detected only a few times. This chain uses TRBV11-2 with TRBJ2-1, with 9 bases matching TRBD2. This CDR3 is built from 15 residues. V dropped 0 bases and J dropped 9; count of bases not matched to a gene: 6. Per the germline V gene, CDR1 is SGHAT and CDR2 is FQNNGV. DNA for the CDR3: TGTGCCAGCAGCTTAGACGGACTAGCGCTTGGTGAGCAGTTCTTC. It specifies CASSLDGLALGEQFF.

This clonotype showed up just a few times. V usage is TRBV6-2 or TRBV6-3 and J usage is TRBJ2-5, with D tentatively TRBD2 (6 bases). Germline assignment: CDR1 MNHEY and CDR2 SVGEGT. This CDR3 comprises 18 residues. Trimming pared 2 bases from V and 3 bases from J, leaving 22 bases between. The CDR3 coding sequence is TGTGCCAGCAGTTACCCTCAGGCCCGGAGGGCCTGGGAAGAGACCCAGTACTTC. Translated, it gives CASSYPQARRAWEETQYF.

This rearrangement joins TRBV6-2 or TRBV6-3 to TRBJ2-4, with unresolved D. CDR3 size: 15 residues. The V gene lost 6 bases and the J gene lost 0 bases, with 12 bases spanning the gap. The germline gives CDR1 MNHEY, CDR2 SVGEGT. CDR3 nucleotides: TGTGCCAGCAGCCGCCTCCCTATAGCCAAAAACATTCAGTACTTC. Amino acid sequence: CASSRLPIAKNIQYF.

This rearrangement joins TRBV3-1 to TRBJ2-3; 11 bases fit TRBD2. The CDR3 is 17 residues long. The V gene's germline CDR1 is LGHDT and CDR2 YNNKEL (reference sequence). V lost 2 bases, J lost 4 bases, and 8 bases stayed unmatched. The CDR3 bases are TGTGCCAGCAGCCAACCACCAGGGACTAGCGGTTCAGATACGCAGTATTTT. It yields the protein CASSQPPGTSGSDTQYF.

CDR3 in amino acids: CASSFTTGSGANVLTF. CDR3 bases: TGTGCCAGCAGCTTCACCACAGGCTCTGGGGCCAACGTCCTGACTTTC. The V gene is TRBV5-5, the J gene TRBJ2-6, with D possibly TRBD1 on 5 matching bases. This CDR3 has 16 amino acids. The V gene's germline CDR1 is SGHKS and CDR2 YYEKEE (reference sequence). V was trimmed by 2 bases and J by 0 bases, leaving 9 bases between them.

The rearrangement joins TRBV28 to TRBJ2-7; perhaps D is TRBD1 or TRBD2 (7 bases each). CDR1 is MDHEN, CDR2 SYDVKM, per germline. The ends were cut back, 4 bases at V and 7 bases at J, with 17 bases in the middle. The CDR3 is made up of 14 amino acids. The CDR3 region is CASSYRGPAGEQYF. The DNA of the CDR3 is TGTGCCAGCAGTTACAGGGGACCAGCGGGGGAGCAGTACTTC. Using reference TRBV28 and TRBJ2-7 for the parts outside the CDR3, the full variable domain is DVKVTQSSRYLVKRTGEKVFLECVQDMDHENMFWYRQDPGLGLRLIYFSYDVKMKEKGDIPEGYSVSREKKERFSLILESASTNQTSMYLCASSYRGPAGEQYFGPGTRLTVT.

The CDR3 here is CASSQGLLTGELFF. The CDR3 DNA reads as TGTGCCAGCAGCCAGGGTTTATTGACCGGGGAGCTGTTTTTT. V and J are TRBV5-5 and TRBJ2-2; TRBD1 is a possible D gene (5 bases). Trimming left V 4 bases short and J 5 bases short, with 12 bases between. CDR1 and CDR2 from the germline V gene are SGHKS and YYEKEE (reference sequence). The CDR3 contains 14 residues.

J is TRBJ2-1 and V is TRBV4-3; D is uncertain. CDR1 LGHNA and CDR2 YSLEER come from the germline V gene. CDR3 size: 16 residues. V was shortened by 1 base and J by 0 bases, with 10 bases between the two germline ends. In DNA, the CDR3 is TGCGCCAGCAGCCAAGTTAGGATCCTCTCCTACAATGAGCAGTTCTTC. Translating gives CASSQVRILSYNEQFF.

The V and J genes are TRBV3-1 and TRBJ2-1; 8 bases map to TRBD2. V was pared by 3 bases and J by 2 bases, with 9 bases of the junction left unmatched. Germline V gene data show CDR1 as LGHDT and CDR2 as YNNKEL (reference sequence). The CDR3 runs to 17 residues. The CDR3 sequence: CASSHDQRESAYNEQFF. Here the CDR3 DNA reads TGTGCCAGCAGCCACGATCAGCGGGAGAGCGCCTACAATGAGCAGTTCTTC.

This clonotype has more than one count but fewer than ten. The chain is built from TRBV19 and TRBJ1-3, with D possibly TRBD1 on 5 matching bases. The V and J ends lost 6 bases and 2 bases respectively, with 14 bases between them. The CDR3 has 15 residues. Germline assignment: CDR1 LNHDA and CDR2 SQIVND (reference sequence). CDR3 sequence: CASSPTWGAGNTIYF. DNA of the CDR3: TGTGCCAGTAGCCCGACGTGGGGGGCTGGAAACACCATATATTTT. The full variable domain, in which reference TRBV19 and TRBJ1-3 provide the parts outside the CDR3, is DGGITQSPKYLFRKEGQNVTLSCEQNLNHDAMYWYRQDPGQGLRLIYYSQIVNDFQKGDIAEGYSVSREKKESFPLTVTSAQKNPTAFYLCASSPTWGAGNTIYFGEGSWLTVV.

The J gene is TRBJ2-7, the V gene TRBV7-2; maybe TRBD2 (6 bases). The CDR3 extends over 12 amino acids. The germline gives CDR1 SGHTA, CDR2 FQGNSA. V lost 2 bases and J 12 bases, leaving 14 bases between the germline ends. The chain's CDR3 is CASSLRGGIPYF. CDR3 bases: TGTGCCAGCAGCTTACGTGGAGGGATCCCGTACTTC.

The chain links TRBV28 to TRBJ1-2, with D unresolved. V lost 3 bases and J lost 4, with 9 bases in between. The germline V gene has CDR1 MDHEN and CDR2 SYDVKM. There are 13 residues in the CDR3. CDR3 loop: CASSFMSVYGYTF. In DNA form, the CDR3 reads TGTGCCAGCAGTTTTATGTCAGTCTATGGCTACACCTTC.